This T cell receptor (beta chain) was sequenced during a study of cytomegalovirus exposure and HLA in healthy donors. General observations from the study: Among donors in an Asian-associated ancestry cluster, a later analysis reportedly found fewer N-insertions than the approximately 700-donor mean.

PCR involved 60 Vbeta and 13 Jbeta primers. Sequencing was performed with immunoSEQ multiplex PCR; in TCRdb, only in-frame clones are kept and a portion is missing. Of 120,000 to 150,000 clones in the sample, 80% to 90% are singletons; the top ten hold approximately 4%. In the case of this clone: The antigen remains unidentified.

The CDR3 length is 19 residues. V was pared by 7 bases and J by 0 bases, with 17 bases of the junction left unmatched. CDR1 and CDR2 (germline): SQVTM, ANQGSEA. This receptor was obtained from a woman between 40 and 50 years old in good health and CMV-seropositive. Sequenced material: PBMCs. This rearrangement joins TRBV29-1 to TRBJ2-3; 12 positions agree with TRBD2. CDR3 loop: CSAREGTSGRLTSTDTQYF. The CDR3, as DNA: TGCAGCGCCCGAGAGGGGACTAGCGGGCGCCTGACTAGCACAGATACGCAGTATTTT.